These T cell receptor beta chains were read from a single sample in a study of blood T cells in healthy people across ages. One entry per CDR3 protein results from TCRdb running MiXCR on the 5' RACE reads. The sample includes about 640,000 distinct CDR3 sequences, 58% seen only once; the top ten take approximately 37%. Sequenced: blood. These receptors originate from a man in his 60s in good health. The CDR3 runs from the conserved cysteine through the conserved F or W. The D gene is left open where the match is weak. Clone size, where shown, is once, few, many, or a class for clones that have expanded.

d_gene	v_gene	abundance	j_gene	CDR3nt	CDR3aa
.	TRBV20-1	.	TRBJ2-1	TGCAGTGCTGAGAGGGCGGGTTCGAGCTCCTACAATGGGCAGTTCTTC	CSAERAGSSSYNGQFF
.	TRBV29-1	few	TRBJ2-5	TGCAGCGTTCTCGTCCGCCAGGGAGGGACCCAGTACTTC	CSVLVRQGGTQYF
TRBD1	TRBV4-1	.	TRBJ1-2	TGCGCCAGCAGCCTTACGCCAGGACAGGGGGCGGGTTATGCGGGGGGCTACACCTTC	CASSLTPGQGAGYAGGYTF
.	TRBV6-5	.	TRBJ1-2	TGTGCCAGCATGCGTTTGGGGAACTATGGCTACACCTTC	CASMRLGNYGYTF
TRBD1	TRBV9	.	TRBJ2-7	TGTGCCAGCAGCGCAACACTCCAGGGGGTGGCCTACGAGCAGTACTTC	CASSATLQGVAYEQYF
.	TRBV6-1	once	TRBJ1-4	TGTGCCAGCATCGGGGAAAAACTGTTTTTT	CASIGEKLFF
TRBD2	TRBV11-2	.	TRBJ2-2	TGTGCCAGCAGCTTCGGACTAGCGGGCACCGGGGAGCTGTTTTTT	CASSFGLAGTGELFF
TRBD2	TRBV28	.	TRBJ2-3	TGTGCCAGCAGTAGCGGGGGGCACACAGATACGCAGTATTTT	CASSSGGHTDTQYF
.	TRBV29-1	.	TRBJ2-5	TGCAGCGTTGAAGTACGCCCACTCGAGACCCAGTACTTC	CSVEVRPLETQYF
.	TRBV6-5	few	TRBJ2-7	TGTGCCAGCAGTTACTCGATAGGGCAGGTCGCCTACGAGCAGTACTTC	CASSYSIGQVAYEQYF
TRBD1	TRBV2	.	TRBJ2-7	TGTGCCAGCAGCCTCACAGGGGCGGGCTACGAGCAGTACTTC	CASSLTGAGYEQYF
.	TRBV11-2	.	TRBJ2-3	TGTGCCAGCAGCGTAGAGGGATCAGCAGAGACGCAGTATTTT	CASSVEGSAETQYF
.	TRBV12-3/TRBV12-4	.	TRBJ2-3	TGTGCCAGCAGACCCGGGACTCCACCCACAGATACGCAGTATTTT	CASRPGTPPTDTQYF
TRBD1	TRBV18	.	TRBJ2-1	TGTGCCAGCTCACGACAGGGGGCCCTATACAATGAGCAGTTCTTC	CASSRQGALYNEQFF
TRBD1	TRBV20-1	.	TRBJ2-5	TGCAGTGCTAGCGATGGGACAGGGAGGGAGCAGTACTTC	CSASDGTGREQYF
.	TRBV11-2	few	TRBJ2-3	TGTGCCAGCAGCTTAGTGGGGGCCTACACAGATACGCAGTATTTT	CASSLVGAYTDTQYF
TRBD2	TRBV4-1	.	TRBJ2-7	TGCGCCAGCAGGGCGGCTAGCGGGCCCTACAATGAGCAGTACTTC	CASRAASGPYNEQYF
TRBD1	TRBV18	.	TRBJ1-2	TGTGCCAGCTCACCACCGGACAGGGATGTGTATGGCTACACCTTC	CASSPPDRDVYGYTF
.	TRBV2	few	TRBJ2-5	TGTGCCAGCAGTGAACGAGTAGAGACCCAGTACTTC	CASSERVETQYF
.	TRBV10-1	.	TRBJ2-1	TGCGCCTGTTCGGCACCCGGGGGTGAGCAGTTCTTC	CACSAPGGEQFF
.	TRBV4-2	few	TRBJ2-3	TGTGCCAGCAGCCAATCCAGAGGGGCTAGCACAGATACGCAGTATTTT	CASSQSRGASTDTQYF
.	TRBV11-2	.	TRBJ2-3	TGTGCCAGCAGCTTAGGGGTCAATAGCGGAGATACGCAGTATTTT	CASSLGVNSGDTQYF
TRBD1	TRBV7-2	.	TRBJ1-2	TGTGCCAGCAGCCCTAGTAGGGGGACAGGGGCTCACTATGGCTACACCTTC	CASSPSRGTGAHYGYTF
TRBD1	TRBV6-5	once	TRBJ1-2	TGTGCCAGCAGTTCCGAGGGGCAGGGGGCCTATGGCTACACCTTC	CASSSEGQGAYGYTF
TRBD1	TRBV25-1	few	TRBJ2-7	TGTGCCAGCAGTGAACCCCCGGGACAGGGGGGAAAATCCTACGAGCAGTACTTC	CASSEPPGQGGKSYEQYF
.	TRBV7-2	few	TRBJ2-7	TGTGCCAGCAATTCGGACAGTTACGAGCAGTACTTC	CASNSDSYEQYF
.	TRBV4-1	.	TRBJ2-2	TGCGCCAGCAGCCAAGATAGTCTCCGAACTACAGCGAACACCGGGGAGCTGTTTTTT	CASSQDSLRTTANTGELFF
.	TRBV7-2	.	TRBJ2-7	TGTGCCAGCGAGAGGGGATTCGGCTACGAGCAGTACTTC	CASERGFGYEQYF
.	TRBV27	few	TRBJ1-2	TGTGCCAGCAGTCCCGGGGGCGGCAGCTATGGCTACACCTTC	CASSPGGGSYGYTF
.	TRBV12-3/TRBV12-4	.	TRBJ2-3	TGTGCCAGCGAGCACGGGGCTAGCACAGATACGCAGTATTTT	CASEHGASTDTQYF
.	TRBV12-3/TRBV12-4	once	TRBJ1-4	TGTGCCAGCAGTTTACGCAGGAATGAAAAACTGTTTTTT	CASSLRRNEKLFF
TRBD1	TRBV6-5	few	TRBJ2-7	TGTGCCAGCAGTTACTCCGGGACAGGCTACGAGCAGTACTTC	CASSYSGTGYEQYF
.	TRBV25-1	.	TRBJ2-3	TGTGCCAGCAGTGAATCGGTGGGGACAGATACGCAGTATTTT	CASSESVGTDTQYF
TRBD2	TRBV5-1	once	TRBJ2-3	TGCGCCAGCAGCTTGGTTCTAGCGGGGGAGGCAGATACGCAGTATTTT	CASSLVLAGEADTQYF
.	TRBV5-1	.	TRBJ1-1	TGCGCCAGCAGCTTGGCCGTAGGTGAAGCTTTCTTT	CASSLAVGEAFF
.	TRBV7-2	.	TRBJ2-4	TGTGCCAGCAGCTCGAACCTTGGGTCCAAAAACATTCAGTACTTC	CASSSNLGSKNIQYF
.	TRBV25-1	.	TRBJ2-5	TGTGCCAGCAGTTCCAGTCCAGGGGAGACCCAGTACTTC	CASSSSPGETQYF
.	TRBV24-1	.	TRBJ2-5	TGTGCCACCAGTGATGTCAAGGGGGGACAAGAGACCCAGTACTTC	CATSDVKGGQETQYF
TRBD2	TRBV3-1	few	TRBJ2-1	TGTGCCAGCAGCCAAGATACTAGCGGTGAGCAGTTCTTC	CASSQDTSGEQFF
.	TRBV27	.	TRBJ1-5	TGTGCCAGCCGGCCCGGAGGAACCTATAGCAATCAGCCCCAGCATTTT	CASRPGGTYSNQPQHF
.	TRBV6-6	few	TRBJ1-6	TGTGCCAGCAGTTACTCTTCCACTAGGGGCTATAATTCACCCCTCCACTTT	CASSYSSTRGYNSPLHF
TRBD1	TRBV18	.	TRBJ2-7	TGTGCCAGCTCACACACGAGGATTGCCGGGACAGCCCCTTACGAGCAGTACTTC	CASSHTRIAGTAPYEQYF
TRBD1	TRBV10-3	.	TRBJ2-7	TGTGCCACTAACCGGGACAGGGGTTACGAGCAGTACTTC	CATNRDRGYEQYF
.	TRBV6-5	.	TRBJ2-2	TGTGCCAGCAGTTTACTACAGGTCGGGACCGGGGAGCTGTTTTTT	CASSLLQVGTGELFF
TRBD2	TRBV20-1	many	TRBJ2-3	TGCAGCGCATCCGGGACTAGCGGTTTCACAGATACGCAGTATTTT	CSASGTSGFTDTQYF
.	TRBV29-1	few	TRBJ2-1	TGCAGCGGGACAGTCTCCTACAATGAGCAGTTCTTC	CSGTVSYNEQFF
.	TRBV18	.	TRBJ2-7	TGTGCCAGCTCAATGGGGAGCTCCTACGAGCAGTACTTC	CASSMGSSYEQYF
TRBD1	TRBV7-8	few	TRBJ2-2	TGTGCCAGCAGATATGGGACAGGGCGCACCGGGGAGCTGTTTTTT	CASRYGTGRTGELFF